Reported below is one TCR beta chain. The sample originates from a study of blood T cell repertoires in COVID-19. Across the whole study: COVID-19 samples collected from the United States, Italy and Spain covered acute and convalescent phases. The analysed material was cDNA or gDNA that came from T cells, B-cell-depleted T cells, or PBMCs.

Authors' analysis steps: How many nucleated cells were present was estimated from reference gene primer amplification. Repertoires were generated with immunoSEQ multiplex PCR, while TCRdb's copy carries only in-frame clones and drops some. V and J calls plus clone size are reproduced from that table; the DNA served to infer D and trimming. The sample includes tens of thousands of clones, roughly 76% seen only once; the top ten take roughly half. This clonotype was obtained from a woman of 80 years or more with acute or convalescent COVID-19. The material sequenced was peripheral blood.

CDR3 in amino acids: CASQGVTEAFF. The CDR3 nucleotides are TGCGCCAGCCAGGGTGTCACTGAAGCTTTCTTT. The chain combines TRBV5-1 with TRBJ1-1; TRBD1 is a possible D gene (5 bases). The CDR3 is 11 amino acids. Germline V CDR1 and CDR2: SGHRS, YFSETQ. V was trimmed by 7 bases and J by 4 bases, leaving 8 bases between them.